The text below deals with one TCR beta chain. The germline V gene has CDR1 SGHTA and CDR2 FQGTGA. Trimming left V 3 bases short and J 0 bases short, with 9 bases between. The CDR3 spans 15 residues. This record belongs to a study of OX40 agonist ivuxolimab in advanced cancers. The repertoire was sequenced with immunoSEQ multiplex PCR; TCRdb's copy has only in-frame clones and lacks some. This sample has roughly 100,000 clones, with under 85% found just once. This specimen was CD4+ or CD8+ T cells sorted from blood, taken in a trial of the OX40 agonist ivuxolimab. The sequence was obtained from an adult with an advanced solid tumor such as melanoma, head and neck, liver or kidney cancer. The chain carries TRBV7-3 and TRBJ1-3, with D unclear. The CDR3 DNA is TGTGCCAGCAGCTTGGCGAATCTCTCTGGAAACACCATATATTTT. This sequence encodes CASSLANLSGNTIYF.